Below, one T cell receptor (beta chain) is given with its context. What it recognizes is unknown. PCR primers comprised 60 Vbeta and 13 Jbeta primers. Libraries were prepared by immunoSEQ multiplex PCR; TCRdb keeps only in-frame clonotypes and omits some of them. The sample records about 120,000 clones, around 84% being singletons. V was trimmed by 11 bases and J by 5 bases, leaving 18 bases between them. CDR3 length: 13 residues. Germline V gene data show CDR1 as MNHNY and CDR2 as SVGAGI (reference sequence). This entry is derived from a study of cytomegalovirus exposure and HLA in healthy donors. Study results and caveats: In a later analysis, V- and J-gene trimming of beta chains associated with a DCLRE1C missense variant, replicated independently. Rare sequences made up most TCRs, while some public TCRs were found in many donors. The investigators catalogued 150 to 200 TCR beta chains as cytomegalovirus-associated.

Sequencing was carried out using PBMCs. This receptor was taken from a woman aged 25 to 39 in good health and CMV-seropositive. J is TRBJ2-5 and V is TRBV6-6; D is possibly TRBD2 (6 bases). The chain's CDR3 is CAGPEEGRETQYF. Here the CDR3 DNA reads TGTGCCGGACCGGAGGAGGGTCGGGAGACCCAGTACTTC.